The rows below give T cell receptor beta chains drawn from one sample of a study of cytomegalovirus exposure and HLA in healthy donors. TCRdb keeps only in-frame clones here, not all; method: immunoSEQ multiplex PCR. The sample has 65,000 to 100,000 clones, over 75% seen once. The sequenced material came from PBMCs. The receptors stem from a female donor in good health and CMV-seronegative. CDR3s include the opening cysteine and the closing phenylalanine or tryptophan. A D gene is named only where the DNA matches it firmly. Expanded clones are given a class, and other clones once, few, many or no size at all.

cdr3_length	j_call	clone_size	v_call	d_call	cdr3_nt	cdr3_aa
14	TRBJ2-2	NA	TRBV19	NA	TGTGCCAGTAGTTTCTTCCTACGGACCGGGGAGCTGTTTTTT	CASSFFLRTGELFF
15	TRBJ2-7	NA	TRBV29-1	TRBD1	TGCAGCGTCGGGAGCTCAGGGGGCATCTCCTACGAGCAGTACTTC	CSVGSSGGISYEQYF
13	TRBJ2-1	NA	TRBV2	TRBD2	TGTGCCAGCGTTAGCGGGGAGTACAATGAGCAGTTCTTC	CASVSGEYNEQFF
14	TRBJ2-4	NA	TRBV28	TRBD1	TGTGCCAGCAGTTTAGACAGGGACAAAAACATTCAGTACTTC	CASSLDRDKNIQYF
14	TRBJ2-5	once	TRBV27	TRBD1	TGTGCCAGCAGAACGGGACAGGGAATGGAGACCCAGTACTTC	CASRTGQGMETQYF
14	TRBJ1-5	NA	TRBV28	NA	TGTGCCAGCAGTTTATGGGCCAGCGATCAGCCCCAGCATTTT	CASSLWASDQPQHF
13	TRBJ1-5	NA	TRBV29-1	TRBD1	TGCAGCGTTGGATCGGACAGGGGACAGCCCCAGCATTTT	CSVGSDRGQPQHF
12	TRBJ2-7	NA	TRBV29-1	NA	TGCAGCGTTGAACTTCAGGACTACGAGCAGTACTTC	CSVELQDYEQYF
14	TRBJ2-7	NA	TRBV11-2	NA	TGTGCCAGCAGCGTTGACAGGACAACCCGCGAGCAGTACTTC	CASSVDRTTREQYF
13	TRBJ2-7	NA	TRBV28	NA	NA	CASSSNPVGPGNF
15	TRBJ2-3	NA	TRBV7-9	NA	TGTGCCAGCAGCTTAGGTGGAGGGACCACAGATACGCAGTATTTT	CASSLGGGTTDTQYF
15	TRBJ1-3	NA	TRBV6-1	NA	TGTGCCAGCAGTGACTATTCGGAGCTGGGAAACACCATATATTTT	CASSDYSELGNTIYF
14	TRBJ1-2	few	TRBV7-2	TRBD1	TGTGCCAGCAGCTCCTCAGGGGGTGGCTATGGCTACACCTTC	CASSSSGGGYGYTF
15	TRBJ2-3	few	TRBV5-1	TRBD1	TGCGCCAGCAGGACAGGGACGAACTGGTTGGATCCGCAGTATTTT	CASRTGTNWLDPQYF
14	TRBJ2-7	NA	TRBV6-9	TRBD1	TGTGCCAGCAGTTCCTTGACAGGGAAAGTCGAGCAGTACTTC	CASSSLTGKVEQYF
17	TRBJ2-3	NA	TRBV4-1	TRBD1	TGCGCCAGCAGCCAAGAAGGGGCAGGGGGCGCATCGGATACGCAGTATTTT	CASSQEGAGGASDTQYF
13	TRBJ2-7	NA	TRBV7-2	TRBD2	TGTGCCAGCAGCCAGCGGGGGGGCTACGAGCAGTACTTC	CASSQRGGYEQYF
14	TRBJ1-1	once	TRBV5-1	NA	TGCGCCAGCAGCTTGCGAGGGAGGGGATCTGAAGCTTTCTTT	CASSLRGRGSEAFF
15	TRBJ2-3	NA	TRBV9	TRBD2	TGTGCCAGCAGCGCAGCGGGGGGGTTCACAGATACGCAGTATTTT	CASSAAGGFTDTQYF
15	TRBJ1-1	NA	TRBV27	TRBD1	TGTGCCAGCAGTCCATGGACAGGGCGATTAACTGAAGCTTTCTTT	CASSPWTGRLTEAFF
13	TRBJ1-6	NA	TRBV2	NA	TGTGCCAGCAGTGAGAGGGGGGGGACACCCCTCCACTTT	CASSERGGTPLHF
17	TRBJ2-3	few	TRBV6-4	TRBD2	TGTGCCAGCAGTGACTCGCCTAGCGGGGGGCCCACAGATACGCAGTATTTT	CASSDSPSGGPTDTQYF
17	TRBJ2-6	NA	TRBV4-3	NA	TGCGCCAGCAGCCAAGAGGACTGGGGTACTGGGGCCAACGTCCTGACTTTC	CASSQEDWGTGANVLTF
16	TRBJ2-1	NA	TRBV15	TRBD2	TGTGCCACCAGCGACTCGGACGGGGGGTCCTACAATGAGCAGTTCTTC	CATSDSDGGSYNEQFF
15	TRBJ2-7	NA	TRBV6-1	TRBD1	TGTGCCAGCAGAGATCGGGACAGGGTGGCCTACGAGCAGTACTTC	CASRDRDRVAYEQYF
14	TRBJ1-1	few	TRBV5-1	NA	TGCGCCAGCAGCTCCACAGGTTTGAACACTGAAGCTTTCTTT	CASSSTGLNTEAFF
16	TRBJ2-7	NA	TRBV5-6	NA	TGTGCCAGCAGCTTATGGGGGCTGGGGGCATCTTCTGTGCAGTACTTC	CASSLWGLGASSVQYF
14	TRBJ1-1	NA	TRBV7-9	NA	TGTGCCAGCAGCTTAGAGGCTGGCGGATATGAAGCTTTCTTT	CASSLEAGGYEAFF
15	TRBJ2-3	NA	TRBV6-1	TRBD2	TGTGCCAGCAGTGCGAGTAGCGGGGGGAGAGATACGCAGTATTTT	CASSASSGGRDTQYF
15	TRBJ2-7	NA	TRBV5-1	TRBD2	TGCGCCAGCAGCACCAGCGGGGGGCCCAACTACGAGCAGTACTTC	CASSTSGGPNYEQYF
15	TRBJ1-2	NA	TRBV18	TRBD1	TGTGCCAGCTCGCCGACAGGGGTTCGGAACTATGGCTACACCTTC	CASSPTGVRNYGYTF
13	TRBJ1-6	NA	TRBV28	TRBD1	TGTGCCAGCAGTCGGACAGGGTATTCACCCCTCCACTTT	CASSRTGYSPLHF
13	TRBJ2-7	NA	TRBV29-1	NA	TGCAGCGTTAGGGGACTCTTTTCCTACGAGCAGTACTTC	CSVRGLFSYEQYF
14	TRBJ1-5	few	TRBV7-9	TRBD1	TGTGCCAGCAGCTCAGGGGGCAGCAATCAGCCCCAGCATTTT	CASSSGGSNQPQHF
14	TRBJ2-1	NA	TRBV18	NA	TGTGCCAGCTCACCACCGTACAGCCACAATGAGCAGTTCTTC	CASSPPYSHNEQFF
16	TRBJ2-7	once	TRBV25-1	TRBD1	TGTGCCAGCAAACCCGCCGGACAGGGAGGTAGCTACGAGCAGTACTTC	CASKPAGQGGSYEQYF
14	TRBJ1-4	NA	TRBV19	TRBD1	TGTGCCAGTAGTATGAGGACAGGGGATGAAAAACTGTTTTTT	CASSMRTGDEKLFF
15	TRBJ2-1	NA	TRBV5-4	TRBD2	TGTGCCAGCAGCTCGGGGACTAGCGGTGGAAATGAGCAGTTCTTC	CASSSGTSGGNEQFF
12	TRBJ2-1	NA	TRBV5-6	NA	TGTGCCAGCAGCGCCGCGGGTCTTGAGCAGTTCTTC	CASSAAGLEQFF
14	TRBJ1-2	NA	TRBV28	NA	TGTGCCAACTCGCCGTACGGGAATCTCTATGGCTACACCTTC	CANSPYGNLYGYTF
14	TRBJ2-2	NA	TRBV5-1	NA	TGCGCCAGCAACGGAGCGGCTTCGGGCGGGGAGCTGTTTTTT	CASNGAASGGELFF
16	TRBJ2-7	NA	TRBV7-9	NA	TGTGCCAGCAGCTGGGGGGGCGGGAGTCTTACGTACGAGCAGTACTTC	CASSWGGGSLTYEQYF
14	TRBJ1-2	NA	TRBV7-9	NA	TGTGCCAGCAGCTCAGGGCGAGCTAACTATGGCTACACCTTC	CASSSGRANYGYTF
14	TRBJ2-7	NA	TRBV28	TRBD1	TGTGCCAGCAGCCCAAGGACAGGGGGTCACGAGCAGTACTTC	CASSPRTGGHEQYF
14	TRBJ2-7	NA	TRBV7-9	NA	TGTGCCAGCAGCTCCCTGGGACTTTCCAACGAGCAGTACTTC	CASSSLGLSNEQYF
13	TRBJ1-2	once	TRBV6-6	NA	TGTGCCAGCAGCCCTACAGGGAGCTATGGCTACACCTTC	CASSPTGSYGYTF
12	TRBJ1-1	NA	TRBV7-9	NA	TGTGTGACTCGGCTGCAGAACACTGAAGCTTTCTTT	CVTRLQNTEAFF
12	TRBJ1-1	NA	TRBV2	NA	TGTGCCAGCAGTGAACAGGGAGGAGAAGCTTTCTTT	CASSEQGGEAFF
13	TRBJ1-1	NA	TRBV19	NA	TGTGCCAGTAGTATTGGCAGGAACACTGAAGCTTTCTTT	CASSIGRNTEAFF
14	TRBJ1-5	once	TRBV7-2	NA	TGTGCCAGCAGCTTAAGGGGCATTAATCAGCCCCAGCATTTT	CASSLRGINQPQHF
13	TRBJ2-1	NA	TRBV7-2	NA	TGTGCCAGCAGCTTAATCAGCGGGAATGAGCAGTTCTTC	CASSLISGNEQFF
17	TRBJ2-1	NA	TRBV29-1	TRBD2	TGCAGCGTTGGCGTCAGTGGGGGACTAGCGGCCTACAATGAGCAGTTCTTC	CSVGVSGGLAAYNEQFF
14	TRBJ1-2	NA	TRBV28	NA	TGTGCCAGCAGCGAAGGGGGGGTTTGGGATGGCTACACCTTC	CASSEGGVWDGYTF
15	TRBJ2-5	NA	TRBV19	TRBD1	TGTGCCAGTAGTAGGGGAACAGGGGTAGGGGAGACCCAGTACTTC	CASSRGTGVGETQYF
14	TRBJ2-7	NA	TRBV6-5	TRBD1	TGTGCCAGCTCCCGGGACAGGGGGGCCTACGAGCAGTACTTC	CASSRDRGAYEQYF
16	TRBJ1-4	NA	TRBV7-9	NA	TGTGCCAGCAGCTTAGGCCCGGGACTTGATGGGGAAAAACTGTTTTTT	CASSLGPGLDGEKLFF
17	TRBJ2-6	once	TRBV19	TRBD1	TGTGCCAGTAGGGACAGGGGGGTCTACTCTGGGGCCAACGTCCTGACTTTC	CASRDRGVYSGANVLTF
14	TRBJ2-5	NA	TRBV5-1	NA	TGCGCCAGCAGTCAAACAGGGTCAGGGGAGACCCAGTACTTC	CASSQTGSGETQYF
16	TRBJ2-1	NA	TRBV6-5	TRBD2	TGTGCCAGCAGTTACTCTGGGAGCGGGGGAGACAATGAGCAGTTCTTC	CASSYSGSGGDNEQFF